A selection of T cell receptor beta chains follows, all from one sample in a study of CD8+CD57+ T cells in acquired aplastic anemia. TCRdb recomputed calls from the reads with MiXCR, one row per CDR3 protein. In the table there are about 260,000 distinct CDR3 sequences, approximately 82% of which are singletons. The sequencing input was sorted CD4+, CD8+, or CD8+CD57+ T cells (not recorded which) from PBMCs. These receptors all come from a human donor with aplastic anemia. The CDR3 runs from the conserved cysteine through the conserved F or W. The order of the fields is J gene, clone size, D gene, V gene, CDR3 DNA, CDR3 protein. A D gene is named only where the DNA matches it firmly. Size is stated for part of the rows, as once, few or many counts, or as a class when the clone is expanded.

TRBJ1-1	-	-	TRBV7-6	TGTGCCAGCAGCTTGAGTTCCTATAATTCACCCCTCCACGCTTTCTTT	CASSLSSYNSPLHAFF
TRBJ2-3	once	-	TRBV7-9	TGTGCCAGCGGGGACGAGACCACAGATACGCAGTTTTTT	CASGDETTDTQFF
TRBJ2-5	-	TRBD2	TRBV5-4	TGTGCCAGCAGCATGGGTTTGACGGGGGGGTTAGAGACCCAGTACTTC	CASSMGLTGGLETQYF
TRBJ1-3	-	-	TRBV7-9	TGTGCCAGCAGCTTTGAAAGAAGCGGGGGGAGCGATGAGATATATTTT	CASSFERSGGSDEIYF
TRBJ2-3	-	-	TRBV7-6	TGTGCCAGCAGCTTAGCGGGGGCACACGATACAGCGTATTTT	CASSLAGAHDTAYF
TRBJ2-1	few	-	TRBV19	TGTGCCAGTAGTATAGCGGGGGACTACAATGAGCAGTTCTTC	CASSIAGDYNEQFF
TRBJ2-3	once	-	TRBV2	TGTGCCAGCAGGGAGATCTGGGGTACGCAGTATTTT	CASREIWGTQYF
TRBJ2-1	many	-	TRBV7-2	TGTGCCAGCAGCTGGGCGGGGACCTACAATGAGCAGTTCTTC	CASSWAGTYNEQFF
TRBJ2-1	-	-	TRBV7-7	TGTGCTAGCAGCTTAGTGGCAGGGAGTGGTGAGCAGTTCTTC	CASSLVAGSGEQFF
TRBJ2-4	-	-	TRBV7-3	TGTGCCAGCAGCTCTGGGGATATTGGCATTCAGTACTTC	CASSSGDIGIQYF
TRBJ2-7	-	-	TRBV2	TGTGCCAGCAGTGATGGGGGCTCCCATGAGCAGTACTTC	CASSDGGSHEQYF
TRBJ2-3	-	-	TRBV7-8	TGTGCCAGCAGCTCAGCGGATACGCAGTATTTT	CASSSADTQYF
TRBJ1-1	few	TRBD1	TRBV20-1	TGCAGTGCTAGTCCATCGACAGGGAACTACACTGAAGCTTTCTTT	CSASPSTGNYTEAFF
TRBJ2-3	-	-	TRBV7-9	TGTGCCAACGGGGAAGCGGGCACAGATACGCAGTATTTT	CANGEAGTDTQYF
TRBJ2-3	-	-	TRBV7-9	TGTGCCAGACAGGGGGCTAGCGGGACCGAGGATACCGAGTATTTT	CARQGASGTEDTEYF
TRBJ1-6	few	TRBD1	TRBV5-5	TGTGCCAGCAGCTTGGACAGGGGGGGCGGCTATAATTCACCCCTCCACTTT	CASSLDRGGGYNSPLHF
TRBJ1-2	-	-	TRBV7-8	TGTGCCAGCAGCTCAGGGGAAAGGCGCTTGGCCCATGACTACACCTTC	CASSSGERRLAHDYTF
TRBJ2-1	-	-	TRBV7-2	TGTGCCAGCAGCCCCGGGGGCGTGCGTAAGTACGCTGAGCAGTTCTTC	CASSPGGVRKYAEQFF